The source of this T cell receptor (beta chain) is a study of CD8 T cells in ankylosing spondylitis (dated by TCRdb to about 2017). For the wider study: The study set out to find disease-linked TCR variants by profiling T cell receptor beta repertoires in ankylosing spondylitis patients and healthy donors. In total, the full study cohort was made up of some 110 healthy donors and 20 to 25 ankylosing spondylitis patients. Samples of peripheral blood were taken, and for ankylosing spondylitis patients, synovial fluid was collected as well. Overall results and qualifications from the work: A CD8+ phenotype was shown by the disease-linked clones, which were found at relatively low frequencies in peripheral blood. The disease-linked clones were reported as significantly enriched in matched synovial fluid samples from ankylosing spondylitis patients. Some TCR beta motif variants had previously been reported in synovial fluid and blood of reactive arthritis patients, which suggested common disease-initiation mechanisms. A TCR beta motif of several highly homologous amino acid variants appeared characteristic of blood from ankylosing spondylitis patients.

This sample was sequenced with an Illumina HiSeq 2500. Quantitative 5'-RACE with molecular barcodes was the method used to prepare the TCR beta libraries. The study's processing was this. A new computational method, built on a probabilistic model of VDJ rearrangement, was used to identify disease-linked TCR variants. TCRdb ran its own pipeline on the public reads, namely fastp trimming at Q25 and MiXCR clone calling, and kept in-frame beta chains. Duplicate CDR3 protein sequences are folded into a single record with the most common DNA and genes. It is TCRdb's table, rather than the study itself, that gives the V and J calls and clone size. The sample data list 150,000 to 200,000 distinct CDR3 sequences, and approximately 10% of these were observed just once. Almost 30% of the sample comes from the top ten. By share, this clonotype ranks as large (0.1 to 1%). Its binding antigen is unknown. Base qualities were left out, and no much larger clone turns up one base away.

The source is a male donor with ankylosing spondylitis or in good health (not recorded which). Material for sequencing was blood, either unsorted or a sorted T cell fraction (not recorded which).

The CDR3 protein is CSAPLLAGSLQAQYF. At the DNA level, the sequence is TGCAGTGCCCCCCTACTAGCGGGCTCACTGCAGGCCCAGTACTTC. Recombination connected TRBV20-1 to TRBJ2-5; TRBD2 lines up with 9 middle nucleotides. The CDR3 spans 15 residues, from the cysteine through the phenylalanine. Only the CDR3 DNA stays, 45 bases, in frame from base 1. According to the germline V gene (reference sequence), CDR1 reads DFQATT and CDR2 reads SNEGSKA. V is trimmed back by 6 bases and J by 9 bases, and the junction contains 17 bases that no gene match accounts for.